The sequence of this T cell receptor (beta chain) was determined in a study of cytomegalovirus exposure and HLA in healthy donors. Study details: One earlier analysis, a look at about 179 million T cells, found about 110 million unique TCR beta sequences.

PCR used 60 Vbeta primers and 13 Jbeta primers. Sequencing was performed with immunoSEQ multiplex PCR; in TCRdb, only in-frame clones are kept and a portion is missing. The table shows 160,000 or so clones, with roughly 80% occurring only once. Germline CDR1 reads LGHNA; CDR2 reads YSLEER. Trimming stripped 1 base from V and 4 bases from J, with 20 bases between. CDR3 length equals 17 residues. The rearrangement joins TRBV4-3 to TRBJ2-7; possible D gene TRBD1, 6 bases. The clonotype originates from a woman in her thirties in good health and CMV-seropositive. The source material was PBMCs. The CDR3 here is CASSQGANRDLPYEQYF. CDR3 DNA sequence: TGCGCCAGCAGCCAAGGGGCGAACAGGGATCTTCCTTACGAGCAGTACTTC.